Sequencing of this TCR beta chain was carried out in a study of blood T cell repertoires in COVID-19. At the level of the study: The United States, Italy and Spain supplied acute and convalescent COVID-19 samples.

Original processing methods: Using reference gene primer amplification, nucleated cell counts were estimated. Sequenced by immunoSEQ multiplex PCR; TCRdb stores in-frame clones only, minus some. V and J calls and clone size follow that table, whereas D and trimming were derived from the DNA. The sample holds around 180,000 clones, approximately 85% seen once. The sample holds a few counts of this clone. This CDR3 spans 16 amino acids. Germline CDR1 reads MGHRA; CDR2 reads YSYEKL. V lost 3 bases, J lost 7 bases, and 19 bases lay in between. Seattle's cohort entered during active infection and was followed longitudinally.

The TCR comes from a man aged 80 or over with COVID-19, enrolled during active disease. Sequences were obtained from peripheral blood. The chain carries TRBV4-1 and TRBJ2-1; weak D call: TRBD2 (6 bases). CDR3 nucleotide sequence: TGCGCCAGCAGCCAGGGAGGCGGGGCTTACGGGAATGAGCAGTTCTTC. It specifies CASSQGGGAYGNEQFF.